The 28 T cell receptor beta chains in this list originate from one sample, sequenced in a study of T-cell memory formation after mild COVID-19. A single record per CDR3 protein comes from TCRdb applying MiXCR to the 5' RACE reads. The sample yields over 150,000 distinct CDR3 sequences, over 10% seen once. Sequences were obtained from PBMCs or a T cell subset sorted from them (not recorded which). The source is a man between 18 and 35 years old who had mild COVID-19 (a few samples of this study predate the infection). Cell type and time point are not known.

In this sample, this clonotype turned up a few times. The chain carries TRBV9 and TRBJ2-7, with D maybe TRBD1 (7 bases). This CDR3 has 15 residues. The germline CDR1 and CDR2 sequences are SGDLS and YYNGEE. Trimming pared 4 bases from V and 0 bases from J, leaving 14 bases between. The CDR3 protein is CASSQGGLSSYEQYV. The CDR3 DNA follows: TGTGCCAGCAGCCAGGGGGGTCTAAGCTCCTACGAGCAGTACGTC.

The chain combines TRBV5-7 with TRBJ1-1; TRBD1 might be the D (5 bases). TRBV5-7 is noted as an ORF with a role that remains uncertain. Between the trimmed V and J ends, which lost 3 bases and 5 bases, there was a span of 14 bases. This CDR3 has 14 amino acids. CDR3 sequence (DNA): TGTGCCAGCAGCTCGTTCGGGGGTGTGACTGAAGCTTTCTTT. Residues: CASSSFGGVTEAFF.

V gene TRBV12-3 or TRBV12-4 combines with J gene TRBJ2-7; D might be TRBD1 (6 bases). Trimming removed 5 bases at V and 3 bases at J, with 11 bases between. The CDR3 extends over 13 amino acids. The CDR3 DNA follows: TGTGCCAGCAGTCCTACAGGGAGCTACGAGCAGTACTTC. It encodes CASSPTGSYEQYF.

This clonotype was detected a few times. V gene TRBV6-6 combines with J gene TRBJ1-5; 7 bases match TRBD1. CDR3 length: 14 residues. Unmatched junction bases numbered 12, after V lost 5 bases and J lost 11 bases. Germline lookup yields CDR1 MNHNY and CDR2 SVGAGI (reference sequence). CDR3 in amino acids: CASSTGQPSTAQHF. The CDR3 nucleotides are TGTGCCAGCAGTACGGGACAGCCGTCAACAGCCCAGCATTTT.

This rearrangement joins TRBV4-3 to TRBJ2-4; D tentatively fits TRBD1 or TRBD2 (5 bases each). The CDR3 is 15 residues long. Germline V gene lookup returns CDR1 LGHNA and CDR2 YSLEER. Trimming took off 3 bases at V and 5 bases at J, with 14 bases between the two ends. The CDR3 is CASSQGVTNENIQYF. Written as DNA, the CDR3 is TGCGCCAGCAGCCAGGGGGTGACTAACGAAAACATTCAGTACTTC.

A few counts support this clonotype. The V gene is TRBV4-3, the J gene TRBJ1-2; 7 bases agree with TRBD1. V was clipped by 1 base and J by 4 bases; unmatched bases: 3. The CDR3 contains 14 residues. The germline V gene encodes CDR1 LGHNA and CDR2 YSLEER. CDR3 sequence (DNA): TGCGCCAGCAGCCAAGCGGGGACAGTCTATGGCTACACCTTC. Its translation: CASSQAGTVYGYTF.

A remark on this clonotype: Its ends do not fully match the called genes, so a read error is possible. This chain links TRBV7-7 with TRBJ2-1; TRBD2 might be the D (6 bases). Germline values: CDR1 SSHAT, CDR2 FNYEAQ (reference sequence). The CDR3 consists of 13 residues. CDR3 protein: CASSLGTDNEQFF. The CDR3 coding sequence is TGTGCCAGCAGTTTAGGGACTGACAATGAGCAGTTCTTC.

A few counts support this clonotype. CDR3 coding DNA: TGCAGTGCCCCACCTTCTTGGGGGATGGAGACCCAGTACTTC. Translated, it gives CSAPPSWGMETQYF. The chain carries TRBV20-1 and TRBJ2-5; D is possibly TRBD1 or TRBD2 (5 bases each). V shed 6 bases and J shed 5 bases, with 19 bases lying between them. Per the germline V gene, CDR1 is DFQATT and CDR2 is SNEGSKA (reference sequence). CDR3 length: 14 residues.

The rearrangement links TRBV6-6 to TRBJ1-1; D uncertain. The CDR3 sequence is 14 residues long. Germline V CDR1 and CDR2: MNHNY, SVGAGI (reference sequence). Trimming pared 2 bases from V and 2 bases from J, leaving 9 bases between. CDR3 sequence: CASSYKVINTEAFF. The DNA for the CDR3 is TGTGCCAGCAGTTACAAGGTCATCAACACTGAAGCTTTCTTT.

This clonotype has a count of ten or more. V and J are TRBV20-1 and TRBJ2-5; 8 positions match TRBD2. The CDR3 is 16 amino acids. Germline-derived CDR1 and CDR2 are DFQATT and SNEGSKA (reference sequence). V trimming: 4 bases; J trimming: 5 bases; junction bases outside the gene matches: 15. The CDR3: CSATGVGGGTVETQYF. CDR3 nucleotide sequence: TGCAGTGCTACAGGGGTCGGCGGGGGGACGGTGGAGACCCAGTACTTC.

This chain joins TRBV28 and TRBJ1-1; D might be TRBD1 (5 bases). The CDR3 is 14 amino acids. CDR1 and CDR2 (germline): MDHEN, SYDVKM. V was trimmed by 8 bases and J by 4 bases, leaving 17 bases between them. The CDR3 coding sequence is TGTGCCAGCGTCGGCGGTGGGGGGAGCACTGAAGCTTTCTTT. This sequence encodes CASVGGGGSTEAFF. Full variable domain (missing parts from reference TRBV28 and TRBJ1-1): DVKVTQSSRYLVKRTGEKVFLECVQDMDHENMFWYRQDPGLGLRLIYFSYDVKMKEKGDIPEGYSVSREKKERFSLILESASTNQTSMYLCASVGGGGSTEAFFGQGTRLTVV.

The rearrangement links TRBV15 to TRBJ1-6; 7 nucleotides match TRBD1. Looked up from germline, CDR1 is LNHNV and CDR2 is YYDKDF (reference sequence). After removal of 6 bases from V and 7 bases from J, the junction contained 9 bases not matched to a gene. This CDR3 has 15 amino acids. For the CDR3, the DNA is TGTGCCACCAGGACAGGGCACAAAGAAAATTCACCCCTCCACTTT. Its translation: CATRTGHKENSPLHF.

This clonotype has just a few counts. V usage is TRBV5-1 and J usage is TRBJ1-4; D call uncertain. The CDR3 runs to 14 residues. CDR1 and CDR2 from the germline V gene are SGHRS and YFSETQ. Deletions cut 4 bases from V and 10 bases from J, with 17 bases between. The CDR3 sequence is CASSQGSRIGKLFF. Written as DNA, the CDR3 is TGCGCCAGCAGCCAAGGGAGTCGGATCGGAAAACTGTTTTTT.

The gene calls are TRBV25-1 and TRBJ2-7, with a weak D call TRBD2 (7 bases). V shed 6 bases and J shed 6 bases, with 15 bases lying between them. Germline V gives CDR1 MGHDK, CDR2 SYGVNS. The CDR3 runs to 13 residues. The DNA for the CDR3 is TGTGCCAGCAGCCGGACGGGGGGCCGCGAGCAGTACTTC. Its protein product is CASSRTGGREQYF.

This clonotype was counted a few times. V and J are TRBV12-3 or TRBV12-4 and TRBJ1-6; 9 bases are a match to TRBD1. J lost 8 bases, V lost 5 bases, and 4 bases had no gene match. The CDR3 extends over 14 amino acids. CDR3 protein: CASSPGQGYSPLHF. Written as DNA, the CDR3 is TGTGCCAGCAGTCCGGGACAGGGCTATTCACCCCTCCACTTT.

This clonotype was observed a few times. The rearrangement joins TRBV7-2 to TRBJ2-2, with 9 nucleotides matching TRBD2. The CDR3 length is 16 residues. The germline V gene encodes CDR1 SGHTA and CDR2 FQGNSA. Germline trimming cut 1 base from V and 6 bases from J; bases unmatched to any gene: 6. CDR3 amino acids: CASSLGSGGSPGELFF. As DNA, the CDR3 is TGTGCCAGCAGCTTAGGTAGCGGGGGATCGCCCGGGGAGCTGTTTTTT.

This clonotype was seen only a few times. This chain connects TRBV12-3 or TRBV12-4 to TRBJ1-2, with D unclear. Trimming stripped 4 bases from V and 3 bases from J, with 3 bases between. The length of the CDR3 is 11 residues. CDR3 protein: CASSSDYGYTF. The CDR3 DNA reads TGTGCCAGCAGTTCCGACTATGGCTACACCTTC.

This clonotype was seen a few times. V and J are TRBV27 and TRBJ2-1; perhaps TRBD2 as D (6 bases). V was clipped by 5 bases and J by 5 bases, with 16 bases between them. The CDR3 loop spans 15 amino acids. CDR1 and CDR2 (germline): MNHEY, SMNVEV (reference sequence). The CDR3 spells CASSPGTPAHNEQFF. CDR3 in DNA: TGTGCCAGCAGTCCCGGGACTCCGGCCCACAATGAGCAGTTCTTC.

V gene TRBV9 combines with J gene TRBJ1-1, with TRBD1 matching 7 bases. V trimming: 3 bases; J trimming: 1 base; junction bases outside the gene matches: 6. Germline assignment: CDR1 SGDLS and CDR2 YYNGEE. This CDR3 contains 15 residues. The CDR3: CASSAHGTENTEAFF. CDR3 nucleotide sequence: TGTGCCAGCAGCGCCCACGGGACAGAGAACACTGAAGCTTTCTTT.

The V call is TRBV18, the J call TRBJ1-1, with D perhaps matching TRBD1 (5 bases). The germline CDR1 and CDR2 sequences are KGHSH and LQKENI. V was clipped by 4 bases and J by 4 bases, with 22 bases between them. CDR3 length: 17 amino acids. The CDR3 nucleotides are TGTGCCAGCTCACTGAGCGGGGCCGGAGCTCGACCCACTGAAGCTTTCTTT. As protein: CASSLSGAGARPTEAFF.

V gene TRBV10-3 combines with J gene TRBJ1-1; TRBD1 matches 8 bases. CDR3 length: 14 amino acids. After removal of 10 bases from V and 3 bases from J, the junction contained 10 bases not matched to a gene. CDR1 ENHRY and CDR2 SYGVKD come from the germline V gene. CDR3 sequence (DNA): TGTGCCACCCTGGACAGGGAGGGGTACACTGAAGCTTTCTTT. This encodes CATLDREGYTEAFF.

The chain links TRBV6-2 or TRBV6-3 to TRBJ2-1, with D tentatively TRBD2 (6 bases). This CDR3 is 15 amino acids long. The germline V gene encodes CDR1 MNHEY and CDR2 SVGEGT. V shed 2 bases and J shed 0 bases, with 8 bases lying between them. The DNA of the CDR3 is TGTGCCAGCAGTTACGGGGGGAGCTCCTACAATGAGCAGTTCTTC. Its translation is CASSYGGSSYNEQFF.

This chain links TRBV5-1 with TRBJ2-1; D is ambiguous. Per the germline V gene, CDR1 is SGHRS and CDR2 is YFSETQ. Trimming stripped 2 bases from V and 4 bases from J, with 7 bases between. The CDR3 contains 13 residues. CDR3 in amino acids: CASSFVGYNEQFF. In nucleotides, the CDR3 is TGCGCCAGCAGCTTCGTCGGGTACAATGAGCAGTTCTTC.

This clonotype occurred a few times. The chain joins TRBV7-2 to TRBJ1-5; perhaps TRBD1 as D (6 bases). Germline V gene data show CDR1 as SGHTA and CDR2 as FQGNSA. The CDR3 totals 14 residues. Deletions cut 3 bases from V and 8 bases from J, with 14 bases between. The CDR3 region is CASSFAGADEPQHF. The CDR3 nucleotides read TGTGCCAGCAGCTTCGCAGGGGCGGACGAGCCCCAGCATTTT.

V usage is TRBV4-1 and J usage is TRBJ1-3; D unclear. CDR1 and CDR2 (germline): MGHRA, YSYEKL. The CDR3 is 17 amino acids. V lost 0 bases to trimming and J lost 0 bases, with 12 bases between them. The CDR3 coding sequence is TGCGCCAGCAGCCAAGATCCTAACCCAGCCTCTGGAAACACCATATATTTT. Residues: CASSQDPNPASGNTIYF.

This clonotype has more than one count but fewer than ten. The chain joins TRBV4-2 to TRBJ2-3; the D is unclear. Trimming shortened V by 0 bases and J by 6 bases, and 10 bases separated the two germline ends. The CDR3 has 14 amino acids. Germline CDR1 and CDR2: LGHNA and YNFKEQ. The CDR3 spells CASSQDLAADTQYF. CDR3 nucleotides: TGTGCCAGCAGCCAAGATTTGGCAGCCGATACGCAGTATTTT.

V is TRBV6-5 and J is TRBJ1-5; D is possibly TRBD1 (6 bases). Germline CDR1 MNHEY, CDR2 SVGAGI. The CDR3 contains 15 residues. With 5 bases removed from V and 7 bases from J, the gap between germline ends came to 18 bases. The CDR3 spells CASSPTGGARQPQHF. In DNA, the CDR3 is TGTGCCAGCAGTCCAACGGGGGGGGCGAGGCAGCCCCAGCATTTT.

This chain joins TRBV5-1 and TRBJ2-5, with D unclear. The CDR3 totals 14 residues. CDR1 and CDR2 from the germline V gene are SGHRS and YFSETQ. Trimming removed 0 bases at V and 5 bases at J, with 11 bases between. For the CDR3, the DNA is TGCGCCAGCAGCTTGGGTTACGGGCGGGAGACCCAGTACTTC. Its translation: CASSLGYGRETQYF.